The T cell receptor beta chain described here comes from a study of neoadjuvant nivolumab and ipilimumab in lung cancer. Study results and caveats: Higher pretherapy blood TCR richness went with higher resected-tumor richness. A small number of samples were TCR sequenced. Compared with tumor-adjacent uninvolved lung, resected tumors showed greater richness and clonality.

The method was immunoSEQ multiplex PCR; TCRdb's version includes in-frame clones alone and lacks a portion of them. The sample consists of approximately 20,000 clones, over 80% of them appearing once. Comments on this clone: Antigen: not known.

The germline gives CDR1 GTSNPN, CDR2 SVGIG (reference sequence). The V end lost 3 bases, the J end lost 0 bases, and 15 bases lay between the germline ends. This CDR3 is built from 15 residues. The J gene is TRBJ2-7, the V gene TRBV30; TRBD2 might be the D (6 bases). The sequence came from an adult with non-small cell lung cancer. The sample here was peripheral blood, taken before neoadjuvant nivolumab, alone or with ipilimumab. CDR3 protein: CAWSAGGISSYEQYF. The CDR3 bases are TGTGCCTGGAGCGCTGGGGGGATCAGCTCCTACGAGCAGTACTTC.